This TCR beta chain was recovered during a study of blood T cell repertoires in COVID-19. Overall study context: PBMCs, B-cell-depleted T cells, or T cells provided the cDNA or gDNA that made up the material.

V lost 7 bases, J lost 2 bases, and 4 bases stayed unmatched. CDR3 length: 13 amino acids. As processed by the authors: Scientists estimated how many nucleated cells there were by amplifying reference gene primers. Generated by immunoSEQ multiplex PCR, the TCRdb table keeps only in-frame clones and is missing some. V, J and clone size are taken as reported in that table, and D and trimming were inferred from the DNA itself. The table has about 86,000 clones, approximately 80% seen once. The chain is built from TRBV12-3 or TRBV12-4 and TRBJ2-5; 7 nucleotides line up with TRBD1. The sequence was collected from a woman of 80 years or more with active or convalescent COVID-19. The sequencing input was peripheral blood. The CDR3 DNA reads as TGTGCCAGCACCCCGGGACAGCAAGAGACCCAGTACTTC. Translated: CASTPGQQETQYF.